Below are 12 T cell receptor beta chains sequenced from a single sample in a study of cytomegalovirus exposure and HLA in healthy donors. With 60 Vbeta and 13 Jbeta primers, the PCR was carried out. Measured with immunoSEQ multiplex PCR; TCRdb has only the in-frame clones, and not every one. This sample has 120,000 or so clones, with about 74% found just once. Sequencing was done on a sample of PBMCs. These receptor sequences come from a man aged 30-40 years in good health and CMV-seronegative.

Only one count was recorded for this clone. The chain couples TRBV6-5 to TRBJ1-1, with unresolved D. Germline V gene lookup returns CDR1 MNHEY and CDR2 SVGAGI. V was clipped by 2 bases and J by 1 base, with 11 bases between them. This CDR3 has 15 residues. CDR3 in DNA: TGTGCCAGCAGTTACGACGGAGGTGAGAACACTGAAGCTTTCTTT. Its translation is CASSYDGGENTEAFF.

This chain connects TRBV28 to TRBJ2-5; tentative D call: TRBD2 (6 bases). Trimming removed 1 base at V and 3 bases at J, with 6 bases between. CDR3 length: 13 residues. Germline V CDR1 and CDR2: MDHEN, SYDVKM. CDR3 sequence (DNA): TGTGCCAGCAGTTTATCGGGGGAAGAGACCCAGTACTTC. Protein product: CASSLSGEETQYF.

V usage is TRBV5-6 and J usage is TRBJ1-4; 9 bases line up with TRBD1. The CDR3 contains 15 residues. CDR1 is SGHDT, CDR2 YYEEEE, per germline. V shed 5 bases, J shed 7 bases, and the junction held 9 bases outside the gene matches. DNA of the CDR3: TGTGCCAGCAGTTTAGAGACAGGGGGGCGTGAAAAACTGTTTTTT. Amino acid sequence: CASSLETGGREKLFF.

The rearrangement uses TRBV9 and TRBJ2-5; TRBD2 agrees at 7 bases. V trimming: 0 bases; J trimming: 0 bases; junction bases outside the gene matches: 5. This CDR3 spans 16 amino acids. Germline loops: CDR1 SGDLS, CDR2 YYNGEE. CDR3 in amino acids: CASSVEPGGYQETQYF. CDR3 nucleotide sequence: TGTGCCAGCAGCGTAGAGCCCGGGGGGTACCAAGAGACCCAGTACTTC.

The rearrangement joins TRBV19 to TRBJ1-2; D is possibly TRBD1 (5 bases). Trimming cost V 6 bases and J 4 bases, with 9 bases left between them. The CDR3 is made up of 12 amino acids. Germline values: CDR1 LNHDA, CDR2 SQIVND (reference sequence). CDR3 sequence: CASRDTGYGYTF. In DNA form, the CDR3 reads TGTGCCAGTAGGGACACCGGCTATGGCTACACCTTC.

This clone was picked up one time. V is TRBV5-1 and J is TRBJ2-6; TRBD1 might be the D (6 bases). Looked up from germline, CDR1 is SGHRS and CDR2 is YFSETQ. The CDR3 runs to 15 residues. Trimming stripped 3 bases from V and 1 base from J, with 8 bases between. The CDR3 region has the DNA TGCGCCAGCAGCTCTACAGGGTCTGGGGCCAACGTCCTGACTTTC. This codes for CASSSTGSGANVLTF.

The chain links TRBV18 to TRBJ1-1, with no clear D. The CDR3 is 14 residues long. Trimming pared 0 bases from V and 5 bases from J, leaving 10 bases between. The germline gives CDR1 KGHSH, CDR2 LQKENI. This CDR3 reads CASSPPEVRTEAFF. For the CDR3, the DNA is TGTGCCAGCTCACCACCGGAGGTGCGGACTGAAGCTTTCTTT. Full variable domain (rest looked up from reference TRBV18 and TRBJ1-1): NAGVMQNPRHLVRRRGQEARLRCSPMKGHSHVYWYRQLPEEGLKFMVYLQKENIIDESGMPKERFSAEFPKEGPSILRIQQVVRGDSAAYFCASSPPEVRTEAFFGQGTRLTVV.

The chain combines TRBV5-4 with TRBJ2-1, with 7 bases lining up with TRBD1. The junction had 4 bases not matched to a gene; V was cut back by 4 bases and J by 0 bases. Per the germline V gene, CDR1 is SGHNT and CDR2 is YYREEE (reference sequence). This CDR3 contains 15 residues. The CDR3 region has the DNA TGTGCCAGCAGCAAGGGACAGAGCTCCTACAATGAGCAGTTCTTC. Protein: CASSKGQSSYNEQFF.

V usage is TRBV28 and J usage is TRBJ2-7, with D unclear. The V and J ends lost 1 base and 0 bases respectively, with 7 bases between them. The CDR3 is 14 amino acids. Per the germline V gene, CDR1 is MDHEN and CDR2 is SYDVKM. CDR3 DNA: TGTGCCAGCAGTTTATTTCAACACTCCTACGAGCAGTACTTC. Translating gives CASSLFQHSYEQYF.

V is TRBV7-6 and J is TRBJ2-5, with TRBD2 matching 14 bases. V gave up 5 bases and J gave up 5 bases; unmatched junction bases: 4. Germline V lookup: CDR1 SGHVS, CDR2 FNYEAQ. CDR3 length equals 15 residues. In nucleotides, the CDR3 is TGTGCCAGCAGCGGGACTAGCGGGAGTGGGGAGACCCAGTACTTC. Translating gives CASSGTSGSGETQYF.

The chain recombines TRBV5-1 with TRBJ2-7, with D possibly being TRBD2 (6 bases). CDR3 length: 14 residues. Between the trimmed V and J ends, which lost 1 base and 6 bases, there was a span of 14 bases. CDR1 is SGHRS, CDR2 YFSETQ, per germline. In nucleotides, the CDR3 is TGCGCCAGCAGCTTGCTCGGGGGACTGGGCGAGCAGTACTTC. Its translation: CASSLLGGLGEQYF.

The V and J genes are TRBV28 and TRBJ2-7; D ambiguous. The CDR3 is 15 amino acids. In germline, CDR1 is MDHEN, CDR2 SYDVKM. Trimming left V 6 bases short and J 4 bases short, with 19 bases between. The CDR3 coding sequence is TGTGCCAGCAGCCACCCTGAAGCGATTGGGTACGAGCAGTACTTC. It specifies CASSHPEAIGYEQYF.